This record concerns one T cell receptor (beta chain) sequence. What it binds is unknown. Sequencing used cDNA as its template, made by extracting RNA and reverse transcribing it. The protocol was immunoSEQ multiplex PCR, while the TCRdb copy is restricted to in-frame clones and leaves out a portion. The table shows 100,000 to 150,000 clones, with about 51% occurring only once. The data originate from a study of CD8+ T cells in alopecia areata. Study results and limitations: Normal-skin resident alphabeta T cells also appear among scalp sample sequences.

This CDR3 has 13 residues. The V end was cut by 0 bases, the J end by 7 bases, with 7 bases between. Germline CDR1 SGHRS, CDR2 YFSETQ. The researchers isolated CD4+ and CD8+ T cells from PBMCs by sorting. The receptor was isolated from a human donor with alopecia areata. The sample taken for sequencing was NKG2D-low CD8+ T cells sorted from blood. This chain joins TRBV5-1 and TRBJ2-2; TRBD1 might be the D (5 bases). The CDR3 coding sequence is TGCGCCAGCAGCTTGGAGGGGTACGGGGAGCTGTTTTTT. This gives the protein CASSLEGYGELFF.